The sequence of this TCR beta chain was determined in a study of vaccination and CD4 T cells after COVID-19 (dated 2022 in TCRdb). A note on the overall study: Convalescent patients had a positive SARS-CoV-2 result on nasal swab PCR, and of these patients, 8 or 9 had mild disease and one had severe disease. The convalescent cohort comprised six males and four females, including two Hispanic individuals, seven Caucasians, two Asians and one multiracial person. Two doses of either the Pfizer-BioNTech BNT162b2 vaccine (n=8) or the Moderna mRNA-1273 vaccine (n=2) were administered to participants. Post-COVID blood samples from convalescent patients were collected a median of roughly 100 days after diagnosis, with a range of roughly 35 to 180 days. Post-vaccine blood samples were obtained a median of approximately 74 days after the second vaccine dose, with a range of roughly 14 to 241 days. Culture stimuli were overlapping spike peptide pools from SARS-CoV-2 and from the common cold coronaviruses HCoV-NL63, HCoV-OC43 and HCoV-229E. In control cultures, a CEFX viral epitope pool was used as positive control, an HIV-1 Nef peptide pool was used as negative control, or no peptide was added. In 9 to 11 COVID-19 convalescent patients and a handful of infection-naive healthy vaccine recipients, researchers compared the spike-specific CD4+ TCR repertoire from before mRNA vaccination with the repertoire from after. The full study reports these points: Nearly all vaccine-specific clones in convalescent patients (304 of 307) were mono-reactive for SARS-CoV-2 spike rather than cross-reactive with common cold coronaviruses. Although the median number of SARS-CoV-2-reactive clonotypes went up from fewer than 25 after infection to 35 to 40 after vaccination, the increase was not significant. The study included relatively few convalescent patients and did not analyze early timepoints after natural infection. In convalescent patients, a median roughly 87% of post-vaccine SARS-CoV-2-reactive clones were detected only after vaccination, suggesting vaccine-specific priming.

This clonotype was counted a few times. No antigen is known for it. Per-nucleotide qualities are absent, and no much larger clonotype sits a single base away. Its CDR3 holds 15 amino acids, cysteine through phenylalanine. Only the CDR3 DNA stays, 45 bases, in frame from base 1. According to the germline V gene (reference sequence), CDR1 reads DFQATT and CDR2 reads SNEGSKA. V lost 0 bases and J lost 2 bases; the stretch between them is 13 bases long. Library creation used PCR. At the Johns Hopkins FTIC core, DNA from the cultured CD4+ T cells underwent TCR sequencing with the Oncomine TCR Beta short-read assay. The QIAamp micro DNA kit was used to extract genomic DNA from the cultured CD4+ T cells. Oncomine TCR Beta libraries from cultured CD4+ T cells were pooled with unique dual indexes and sequenced on an Illumina iSeq 100. In the authors' own workflow: Non-productive sequences were removed, and CDR3s not starting with C, not ending with F or W, or shorter than 7 amino acids were discarded. Antigen-specific clonotypes were identified using the MANAFEST web application through comparison of peptide-stimulated wells with reference and other culture wells. Positive clones required FDR below 0.05, an odds ratio above 5, and productive frequency above 0.1% in at least two of three replicate wells. Cross-reactive clonotypes were defined as significantly expanded in both SARS-CoV-2 spike wells and at least one common cold coronavirus spike condition. Levenshtein distances (stringdist) and unrooted phylogenetic trees (ape) in R version 3.6.1 were used to assess CDR3 homology. TCRdb handled the public reads itself, with Q25 trimming in fastp and clone calling in MiXCR, and kept productive beta chains. Duplicate CDR3 protein sequences are folded into a single record with the most common DNA and genes. The V and J calls here are based on TCRdb, not the publication. This sample gives about 15,000 distinct CDR3 sequences in total; approximately 71% of them show up just once. The ten largest clonotypes hold over 15% of the sample.

Per the publication, the treatment or condition label means: roughly ten-day PBMC culture with coronavirus spike peptide pools or control peptides (ViraFEST assay). To expand antigen-specific T cells with peptide pools and then pick out the expanded clonotypes through TCR sequencing, the study relied on the ViraFEST assay. Positive SARS-CoV-2 PCR tests in the convalescent patients dated from March to December 2020, before Alpha, Beta and Delta variants emerged in the United States. Two million PBMCs per well were cultured in IMDM with approximately 4.9% human AB serum and around 10 IU/ml IL-2, plus 10 ug/ml peptide pools. On days 3 and 7, half of the culture medium was replaced with fresh IL-2-containing medium. After about nine days of culture, CD4+ T cells were isolated by negative selection with the EasySep CD4+ T cell isolation kit. Ficoll-Paque Plus gradient centrifugation was used to isolate PBMCs from whole blood, and the isolated PBMCs were then either used fresh or cryopreserved at -140C. In general, triplicate wells were set up for every culture condition.

This receptor was identified in a human donor who had recovered from COVID-19. The source material was CD4+ T cells from blood, cultured in vitro. Recombination linked TRBV20-1 to TRBJ1-2; the D gene is perhaps TRBD1, from 6 matching bases. CDR3 reads: CSARDPAGVNYGYTF. The nucleotide sequence reads as follows: TGCAGTGCTAGAGATCCCGCAGGGGTGAACTATGGCTACACCTTC.